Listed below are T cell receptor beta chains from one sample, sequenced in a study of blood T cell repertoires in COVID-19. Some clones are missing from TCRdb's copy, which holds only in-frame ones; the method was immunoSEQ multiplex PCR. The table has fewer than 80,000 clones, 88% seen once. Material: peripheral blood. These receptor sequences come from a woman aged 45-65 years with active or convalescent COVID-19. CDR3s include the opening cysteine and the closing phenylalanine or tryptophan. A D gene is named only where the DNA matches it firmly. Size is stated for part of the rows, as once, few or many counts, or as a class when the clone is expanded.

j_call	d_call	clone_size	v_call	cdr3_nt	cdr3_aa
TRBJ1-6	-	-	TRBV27	TGTGCCATCACAGACCCAGGGGTCCCGCTTAATTCACCCCTCCACTTT	CAITDPGVPLNSPLHF
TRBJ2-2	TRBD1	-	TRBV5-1	TGCGCCAGCAGCTCGTCCGGGACAGGGGGCACCGGGGAGCTGTTTTTT	CASSSSGTGGTGELFF
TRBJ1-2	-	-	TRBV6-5	TGTGCCAGCAGTCCAGGTAGTCCGAACTATGGCTACACCTTC	CASSPGSPNYGYTF
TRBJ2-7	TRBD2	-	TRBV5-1	TGCGCCAGCAGCTTGGAGGCTAGCGGGACGGGGCAGTACTTC	CASSLEASGTGQYF
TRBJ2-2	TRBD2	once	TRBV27	TGTGCCAGCAGTTTAAAAGCGGGAGTGTACACCGGGGAGCTGTTTTTT	CASSLKAGVYTGELFF
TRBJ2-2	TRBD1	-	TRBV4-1	TGCGCCAGCAGCGAGGACAGGGCCACCGGGGAGCTGTTTTTT	CASSEDRATGELFF
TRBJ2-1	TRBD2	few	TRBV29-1	TGCAGCGCCATCTTTGACTCAGCGGGAGACCGCTACAATGAGCAGTTCTTC	CSAIFDSAGDRYNEQFF
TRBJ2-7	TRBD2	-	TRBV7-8	TGTGCCAGCAGCCCGAACCTCGGGACTACAAGATACGAGCAGTACTTC	CASSPNLGTTRYEQYF
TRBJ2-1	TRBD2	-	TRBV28	TGTGCCAGCAGTTTACCTAGCGGGGCATACAATGAGCAGTTCTTC	CASSLPSGAYNEQFF
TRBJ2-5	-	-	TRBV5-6	TGTGCCAGCAGGTTGACAGGCGATCAAGAGACCCAGTACTTC	CASRLTGDQETQYF
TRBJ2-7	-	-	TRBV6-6	TGTGCCAGCAGCCGCAGCTACGAGCAGTACTTC	CASSRSYEQYF
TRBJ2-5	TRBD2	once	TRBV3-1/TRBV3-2	TGTGCCAGCAGCCATACGGCGGGAGGGGTCTTGGCCCAAGAGACCCAGTACTTC	CASSHTAGGVLAQETQYF
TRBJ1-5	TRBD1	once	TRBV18	TGTGCCAGCTCACCGCAAGGGACAGGGAGCAATCAGCCCCAGCATTTT	CASSPQGTGSNQPQHF
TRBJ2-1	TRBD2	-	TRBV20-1	TGCAGTGCTAGTGAACTAGCGGGAGCTCGGAATGAGCAGTTCTTC	CSASELAGARNEQFF
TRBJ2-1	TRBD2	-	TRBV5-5	TGTGCCAGCAGCTTGGTTCCTAGCGGGGTGGATGAGCAGTTCTTC	CASSLVPSGVDEQFF
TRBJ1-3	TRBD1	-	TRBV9	TGTGCCAGCAGCGCTGGGACAGGGGGCGCGGCAGGAAACACCATATATTTT	CASSAGTGGAAGNTIYF
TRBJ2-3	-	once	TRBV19	TGTGCCAGTCTAAGACAGAACACAGATACGCAGTATTTT	CASLRQNTDTQYF
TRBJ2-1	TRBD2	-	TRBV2	TGTGCCAGCAGCTGGGACCCGTTACTAGCGAATGAGCAGTTCTTC	CASSWDPLLANEQFF
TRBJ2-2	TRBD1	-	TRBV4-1	TGCGCCAGCAGCCAGTATCCGGGACAGGTTTTGAACACCGGGGAGCTGTTTTTT	CASSQYPGQVLNTGELFF
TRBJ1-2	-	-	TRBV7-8	TGTGCCAGCAGCTTAGAATACCTAAAATCTAACTATGGCTACACCTTC	CASSLEYLKSNYGYTF
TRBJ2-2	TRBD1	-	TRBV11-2	TGTGCCAGCAGACAACAGGGGGCCGGGGAGCTGTTTTTT	CASRQQGAGELFF
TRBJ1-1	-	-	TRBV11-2	TGTGCCAGCAGGAACATGAACACTGAAGCTTTCTTT	CASRNMNTEAFF
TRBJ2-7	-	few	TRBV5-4	TGTGCCAGCAGCTTTGGGGCCAACCCCGGGCCAGGTTCTCCGCAGTACTTC	CASSFGANPGPGSPQYF
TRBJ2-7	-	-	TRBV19	TGTGCCAGTAGTCCCAGTCGGACAGCCTCCTACGAGCAGTACTTC	CASSPSRTASYEQYF
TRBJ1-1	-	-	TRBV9	TGTGCCAGCAGCGTAGCCCCCGGACTGGCGGGTACTGAAGCTTTCTTT	CASSVAPGLAGTEAFF
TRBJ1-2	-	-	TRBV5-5	TGTGCCAGCAGCACCACAGGGATCTATGGCTACACCTTC	CASSTTGIYGYTF
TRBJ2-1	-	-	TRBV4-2	TGTGCCAGCAGCCCAATTGGCAACACCTACAATGAGCAGTTCTTC	CASSPIGNTYNEQFF
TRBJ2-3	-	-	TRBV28	TGTGCCAGCACCGTTAGGAGGACAGCCACAGATACGCAGTATTTT	CASTVRRTATDTQYF
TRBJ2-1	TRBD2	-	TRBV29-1	TGCAGCGTTGAACTAGCGGGATTCAATGAGCAGTTCTTC	CSVELAGFNEQFF
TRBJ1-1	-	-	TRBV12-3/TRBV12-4	TGTGCCAGCAGTACAGGGATCGTTGAAGCTTTCTTT	CASSTGIVEAFF
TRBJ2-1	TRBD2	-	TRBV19	TGTGCCAGTAGCCTCGGGACTAGCGGGAGAAATGAGCAGTTCTTC	CASSLGTSGRNEQFF
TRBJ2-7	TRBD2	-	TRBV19	TGTGCCAGTAGTATTTATCTCGGGTCACTAGCGGCCGACTTGACGAACGAGCAGTACTTC	CASSIYLGSLAADLTNEQYF
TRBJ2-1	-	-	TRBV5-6	TGTGCCAGCAGTAACACAGAAGGTGAGCAGTTCTTC	CASSNTEGEQFF
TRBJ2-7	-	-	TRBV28	TGTGCCAGCAGTCCAGGGGGGCAGCGGGCAACCCTGAATAGAAGAGAGCAGTACTTC	CASSPGGQRATLNRREQYF
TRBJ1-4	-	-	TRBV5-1	TGCGCCAGCAGCTCAACCGGGACTGTGGATGAAAAACTGTTTTTT	CASSSTGTVDEKLFF
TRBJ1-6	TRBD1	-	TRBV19	TGTGCCAGTAGTGTTCGGACAGGGAGTTTATCGAATTCACCCCTCCACTTT	CASSVRTGSLSNSPLHF
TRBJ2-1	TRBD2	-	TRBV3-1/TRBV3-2	TGTGCCAGCAGCCAAGCGGGACTAGCGAGAGAGCAGTTCTTC	CASSQAGLAREQFF
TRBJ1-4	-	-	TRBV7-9	TGTGCCAGCAGCTTTTTTGACAGGCGTAATGAAAAACTGTTTTTT	CASSFFDRRNEKLFF
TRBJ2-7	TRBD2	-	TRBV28	TGTGCCAGCAAGCGGGGGGAGGTCTCCTACGAGCAGTACTTC	CASKRGEVSYEQYF
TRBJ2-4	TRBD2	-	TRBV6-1	TGTGCCAGCAGTGAGGCGGGAGGGCCACACTTC	CASSEAGGPHF
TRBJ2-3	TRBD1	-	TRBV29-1	TGCAGCGCCCTACGGGACAGGGCCACAGATACGCAGTATTTT	CSALRDRATDTQYF
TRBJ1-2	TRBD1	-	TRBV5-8	TGTGCCAGCAGCCCTGGGACAGGGGGCGCGGATGGCTACACCTTC	CASSPGTGGADGYTF
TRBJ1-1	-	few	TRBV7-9	TGTGCCAGCAGCTTAATACAGGGCTGGGACACTGAAGCTTTCTTT	CASSLIQGWDTEAFF
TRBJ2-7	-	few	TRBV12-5	TGTGCTAGTGGTTTGGGACTCTCCTACGAGCAGTACTTC	CASGLGLSYEQYF
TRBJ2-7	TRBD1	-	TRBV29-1	TGCAGCGTTCGAGGCGGGACAGGGGGATACGAGCAGTACTTC	CSVRGGTGGYEQYF
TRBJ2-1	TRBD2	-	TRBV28	TGTGCCAGCAGTGTCCCGGGTAGCGGGAGTTACAATGAGCAGTTCTTC	CASSVPGSGSYNEQFF
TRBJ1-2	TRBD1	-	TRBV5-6	TGTGCCAGCAGCCCAGTGGGACAGCTCCTCTATGGCTACACCTTC	CASSPVGQLLYGYTF
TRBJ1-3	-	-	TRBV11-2	TGTGCCAGCACATCTCGGAACACCATATATTTT	CASTSRNTIYF
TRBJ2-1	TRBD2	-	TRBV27	TGTGCCAGCAGTCTGACTAGCGGGAGGGCGCCGTTCTTC	CASSLTSGRAPFF
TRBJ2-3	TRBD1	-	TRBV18	TGTGCCAGCGGACAGGGATCAACAGATACGCAGTATTTT	CASGQGSTDTQYF
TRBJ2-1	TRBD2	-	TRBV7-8	TGTGCCAGCAGCTTTTTGTTAGCGGGAATCAATGAGCAGTTCTTC	CASSFLLAGINEQFF